This T cell receptor beta chain comes out of a study of spatial heterogeneity in lung cancer. Across the study: Donors were about 70 untreated early-stage non-small cell lung cancer patients.

CDR3 length: 15 amino acids. The V and J ends lost 4 bases and 4 bases, in that order; junction bases with no gene match: 6. Germline CDR1 reads SGHAT; CDR2 reads FQNNGV. TCRdb reprocessed the 5' RACE reads with MiXCR, giving one entry per CDR3 protein. This table holds 20,000 to 30,000 distinct CDR3 sequences, roughly 5.5% found once. Time point noted: blood at routine non-recurrence follow-up after resection. Frozen PBMC, nontumor lung or tumor provided whole RNA, which was sequenced unsorted. The sequence was collected from a male donor with early-stage non-small cell lung cancer. The rearrangement joins TRBV11-2 to TRBJ1-4; 7 bases are a match to TRBD1. This specimen consisted of PBMCs, obtained at follow-up. The CDR3 region is CASSYQGGVNEKLFF. DNA of the CDR3: TGTGCCAGCAGCTATCAAGGGGGCGTTAATGAAAAACTGTTTTTT. Variable domain in full (rest from reference TRBV11-2 and TRBJ1-4): EAGVAQSPRYKIIEKRQSVAFWCNPISGHATLYWYQQILGQGPKLLIQFQNNGVVDDSQLPKDRFSAERLKGVDSTLKIQPAKLEDSAVYLCASSYQGGVNEKLFFGSGTQLSVL.